This entry describes one T cell receptor (beta chain). There is no known antigen for this receptor. Base qualities were left out, and no much larger clone turns up one base away. Other DNA sequences in this specimen translate into the identical CDR3. Spanning cysteine to phenylalanine, the CDR3 consists of 14 amino acids. Solely the CDR3 DNA is kept, with 42 bases framed from the first base. CDR1 and CDR2, per the germline V gene (reference sequence), are SGHKS and YYEKEE. The V end loses 0 bases and the J end loses 1 base, and a stretch of 7 bases separates them. Collaborating institutions collected whole blood in K2EDTA tubes following their own protocols. Collaborator samples were shipped for TCRbeta analysis as frozen whole blood, isolated PBMCs, or DNA extracted from either sample type. The immunoSEQ Assay, a bias-controlled multiplex PCR, was used to amplify TCRbeta CDR3 regions from genomic DNA. Per the authors' processing: Nucleated cell counts per sample were estimated from amplification of reference gene primers within the assay. Sequence reads were collapsed and filtered to measure the absolute abundance of every unique TCRbeta CDR3 rearrangement. Productive Simpson clonality was computed per sample as the square root of Simpson's diversity index over productive rearrangements. This is the immuneACCESS table as TCRdb keeps it, with only in-frame sequences that have V and J called. A part of the clones is gone; compared with another copy, unresolved V genes explain less than half, and the rest is unexplained. D and trimming come from the DNA, and the V and J calls and clone size come from that table. The table for this sample lists approximately 140,000 clones; about nine tenths of them were counted only once. The top ten hold around 4% of the sample.

This entry comes from a study of blood T cell repertoires in COVID-19 (dated by TCRdb to the early 2020s). Describing the broader study: Samples covering the acute and convalescent phases of COVID-19 were provided by collaborators in the United States, Italy and Spain. The prospective study material was composed of cDNA or gDNA derived from T cells, B-cell-depleted T cells, or PBMCs. Deeply sampled blood TCRbeta repertoires from subjects exposed to, actively infected with, or recovered from COVID-19 were included in the dataset. The repertoires were released in a freely available public database meant as a resource for research on the immune response to SARS-CoV-2. Samples were obtained from the ongoing ImmuneRACE study (first 160 participants) and from 1,200 or so subjects provided by 6 global collaborators. Sample metadata almost always included a de-identified subject ID, COVID-19 status, age in years and sex. Where HLA class I and class II types were available, the types were taken from metadata supplied by the sample provider, not from assay-based typing.

General study outcomes and caveats: The quantity of clinical and demographic metadata differed by source and by participant and was supplied without curation.

This receptor was identified in a woman aged 60-75 years with active or convalescent COVID-19. Sequences were obtained from peripheral blood. The chain employs TRBV5-5 and TRBJ1-1, with the D gene too uncertain to name. CDR3 protein: CASSLGQSNTEAFF. The nucleotides read TGTGCCAGCAGCTTGGGCCAGTCGAACACTGAAGCTTTCTTT.